The 21 T cell receptor beta chains given below trace back to one sample, sequenced in a study of STAT5B mutations in CD4+ large granular lymphocyte leukemia (dated by TCRdb to between 2021 and 2024). Library method: the immunoSEQ multiplex PCR assay. TCRdb holds this immuneACCESS table with in-frame rearrangements only. Some clones are missing; in checked studies, unresolved V genes explain under half, and the rest has no known cause. The table for this sample lists some 30,000 clones; about 70% of them were counted only once. Clones ranked in the top ten supply approximately 1.6% of the sample. Material: CD4+ T cells from blood buffy coats. These receptors were obtained from a human donor in good health.

CDR3 DNA: TGCAGCGCAACGACAGGGGCTGGGGAGACCCAGTACTTC. Protein: CSATTGAGETQYF. The chain joins TRBV29-1 to TRBJ2-5, with 8 positions matching TRBD1. This CDR3 has 13 residues. Trimming at V came to 7 bases and at J to 5 bases, leaving 9 bases not matched to a gene. CDR1 is SQVTM and CDR2 is ANQGSEA in the germline V gene.

The V and J genes are TRBV9 and TRBJ2-5; D may be TRBD2 (5 bases). The V gene's germline CDR1 is SGDLS and CDR2 YYNGEE. The CDR3 totals 17 residues. V dropped 4 bases and J dropped 2 bases, with 21 bases sitting between them. This CDR3 reads CASSSRPSTGWQETQYF. The CDR3 region has the DNA TGTGCCAGCAGCTCCCGTCCCAGTACGGGGTGGCAAGAGACCCAGTACTTC.

This clone was seen a few times. V and J are TRBV7-3 and TRBJ2-2, with 7 nucleotides matching TRBD1. The V gene's germline CDR1 is SGHTA and CDR2 FQGTGA. Trimming at V came to 5 bases and at J to 0 bases, leaving 9 bases not matched to a gene. The CDR3 has 17 amino acids. Here the CDR3 reads CASSERSGTANTGELFF. The CDR3 DNA is TGTGCCAGCAGCGAACGGTCGGGGACAGCGAACACCGGGGAGCTGTTTTTT.

The V call is TRBV18, the J call TRBJ1-5; tentative D call: TRBD1 (6 bases). Germline-derived CDR1 and CDR2 are KGHSH and LQKENI. The CDR3 covers 16 residues. The ends were cut back, 0 bases at V and 3 bases at J, with 12 bases in the middle. The CDR3 DNA reads as TGTGCCAGCTCACCACCGGCTACAGGGAACAATCAGCCCCAGCATTTT. Translation gives CASSPPATGNNQPQHF.

This clone was detected a few times. The chain carries TRBV29-1 and TRBJ1-1, with 7 bases aligning to TRBD1. This CDR3 is 11 amino acids long. Germline CDR1 SQVTM, CDR2 ANQGSEA. The CDR3: CSGRGDTEAFF. CDR3 nucleotides: TGCAGTGGCAGGGGGGACACTGAAGCTTTCTTT.

The chain is built from TRBV4-2 and TRBJ2-6, with D perhaps assigned TRBD1 or TRBD2 (6 bases each). V was pared by 0 bases and J by 0 bases, with 12 bases between. This CDR3 has 18 residues. Germline V gene data show CDR1 as LGHNA and CDR2 as YNFKEQ. DNA for the CDR3: TGTGCCAGCAGCCAAGATGGGGGGCGGTACTCTGGGGCCAACGTCCTGACTTTC. Amino acid sequence: CASSQDGGRYSGANVLTF.

The chain couples TRBV19 to TRBJ2-2; 8 bases fit TRBD1. V gave up 10 bases and J gave up 4 bases; unmatched junction bases: 5. CDR3 length equals 13 residues. Germline lookup yields CDR1 LNHDA and CDR2 SQIVND (reference sequence). CDR3 in DNA: TGTGCCATAGAGGGACAGGTCACCGGGGAGCTGTTTTTT. Translating gives CAIEGQVTGELFF.

In this sample, this clone turned up a few times. The J gene is TRBJ1-3, the V gene TRBV19, with unresolved D. Trimming left V 1 base short and J 4 bases short, with 5 bases between. This CDR3 has 13 amino acids. The germline V gene encodes CDR1 LNHDA and CDR2 SQIVND (reference sequence). In DNA form, the CDR3 reads TGTGCCAGTAGTATAGGTCAAGGAAACACCATATATTTT. Protein: CASSIGQGNTIYF.

This clone came up once. The V call is TRBV28, the J call TRBJ2-3; 11 bases are shared with TRBD2. The CDR3 loop spans 16 amino acids. Germline trimming cut 5 bases from V and 4 bases from J; bases unmatched to any gene: 8. CDR1 and CDR2 (germline): MDHEN, SYDVKM. CDR3 protein: CASSPTLAGGADTQYF. As DNA, the CDR3 is TGTGCCAGCAGTCCTACCTTAGCGGGGGGGGCAGATACGCAGTATTTT. Full variable domain (missing parts from reference TRBV28 and TRBJ2-3): DVKVTQSSRYLVKRTGEKVFLECVQDMDHENMFWYRQDPGLGLRLIYFSYDVKMKEKGDIPEGYSVSREKKERFSLILESASTNQTSMYLCASSPTLAGGADTQYFGPGTRLTVL.

This chain links TRBV7-9 with TRBJ2-7; D is possibly TRBD2 (6 bases). From germline, CDR1 is SEHNR and CDR2 FQNEAQ (reference sequence). V gave up 5 bases and J gave up 9 bases, with 14 bases separating them. The CDR3 spans 12 residues. CDR3 sequence (DNA): TGTGCCAGCAGCGGGGGGAGCTATGGGCAGTACTTC. As protein: CASSGGSYGQYF.

The rearrangement links TRBV20-1 to TRBJ1-1, with D possibly matching TRBD1 (5 bases). The V gene's germline CDR1 is DFQATT and CDR2 SNEGSKA (reference sequence). The V end was cut by 5 bases, the J end by 5 bases, with 9 bases between. CDR3 length equals 11 residues. The CDR3 sequence: CSAWGFTEAFF. CDR3 bases: TGCAGTGCTTGGGGGTTTACTGAAGCTTTCTTT.

The chain joins TRBV7-6 to TRBJ1-6, with D possibly being TRBD1 (6 bases). This CDR3 comprises 15 residues. V was pared by 1 base and J by 10 bases, with 14 bases between. Per the germline V gene, CDR1 is SGHVS and CDR2 is FNYEAQ. Here the CDR3 DNA reads TGTGCCAGCAGCTTAGGGACAGAGGCCCGGTCACCCCTCCACTTT. Its protein product is CASSLGTEARSPLHF.

As DNA, the CDR3 is TGTGCCACCAGCTCCCGGACAGGGGGCGGGGGGGAGCTGTTTTTT. Amino acids: CATSSRTGGGGELFF. The chain employs TRBV15 and TRBJ2-2; 11 bases line up with TRBD1. Germline CDR1 and CDR2: LNHNV and YYDKDF (reference sequence). The CDR3 is 15 residues long. V was pared by 5 bases and J by 8 bases, with 7 bases of the junction left unmatched.

The V gene is TRBV6-5, the J gene TRBJ2-3; TRBD2 might be the D (6 bases). The V end was cut by 6 bases, the J end by 6 bases, with 13 bases between. Germline V gives CDR1 MNHEY, CDR2 SVGAGI. The CDR3 loop spans 13 amino acids. The CDR3 protein is CASRPGGEDTQYF. The CDR3 coding sequence is TGTGCCAGCAGGCCCGGCGGGGAGGATACGCAGTATTTT.

J is TRBJ2-7 and V is TRBV7-2; TRBD1 agrees at 12 bases. The CDR3 runs 17 residues. Germline CDR1 reads SGHTA; CDR2 reads FQGNSA. V was clipped by 2 bases and J by 1 base; unmatched bases: 6. CDR3 protein: CASSLQSGQGASYEQYF. The DNA of the CDR3 is TGTGCCAGCAGCTTACAATCGGGACAGGGGGCTTCCTACGAGCAGTACTTC. The entire variable domain, with the rest obtained from reference TRBV7-2 and TRBJ2-7, is as follows: GAGVSQSPSNKVTEKGKDVELRCDPISGHTALYWYRQSLGQGLEFLIYFQGNSAPDKSGLPSDRFSAERTGGSVSTLTIQRTQQEDSAVYLCASSLQSGQGASYEQYFGPGTRLTVT.

The chain carries TRBV5-1 and TRBJ2-5, with 7 positions matching TRBD2. Germline CDR1 SGHRS, CDR2 YFSETQ. The CDR3 sequence is 13 residues long. V was clipped by 0 bases and J by 4 bases; unmatched bases: 0. CDR3 region: CASSLGGGETQYF. The CDR3 DNA reads TGCGCCAGCAGCTTGGGGGGGGGAGAGACCCAGTACTTC.

CDR3 nucleotides: TGTGCCAGCAGGGTTTCGGGGCCGCAAGAGACCCAGTACTTC. Residues: CASRVSGPQETQYF. V and J are TRBV6-5 and TRBJ2-5; D assignment may be TRBD1 or TRBD2 (5 bases each). CDR1 is MNHEY and CDR2 is SVGAGI in the germline V gene. Trimming removed 6 bases from V and 2 bases from J, with 13 bases in between. This CDR3 is 14 amino acids long.

V gene TRBV7-8 combines with J gene TRBJ1-1; possible D gene TRBD1, 6 bases. Germline assignment: CDR1 SGHVS and CDR2 FQNEAQ. Trimming pared 5 bases from V and 5 bases from J, leaving 18 bases between. The CDR3 consists of 15 residues. DNA for the CDR3: TGTGCCAGCAGCGGGGCCTCCGGGACAATTACTGAAGCTTTCTTT. Amino acids: CASSGASGTITEAFF.

The V gene is TRBV29-1, the J gene TRBJ1-2; TRBD1 is a possible D gene (6 bases). The CDR3 runs to 11 residues. CDR1 and CDR2 from the germline V gene are SQVTM and ANQGSEA. Trimming shortened V by 7 bases and J by 4 bases, and 10 bases separated the two germline ends. CDR3 DNA: TGCAGCGACGGGGACATCTATGGCTACACCTTC. This sequence encodes CSDGDIYGYTF.

This clone was seen more than once but under ten times. V is TRBV12-5 and J is TRBJ1-1; 8 bases fit TRBD1. The CDR3 contains 15 residues. Per the germline V gene, CDR1 is LGHNT and CDR2 is FRNRAP. Unmatched junction bases numbered 5, after V lost 5 bases and J lost 0 bases. The CDR3 DNA reads as TGTGCTAGTGGTCAAGGACAGGGCCTGAACACTGAAGCTTTCTTT. Its translation: CASGQGQGLNTEAFF.

The rearrangement links TRBV10-3 to TRBJ1-4; D is ambiguous. CDR3 length: 15 amino acids. In germline, CDR1 is ENHRY, CDR2 SYGVKD. Trimming took 0 bases from V and 7 from J, leaving 12 bases between them. The CDR3 spells CAISESGVVGEKLFF. CDR3 DNA: TGTGCCATCAGTGAGTCGGGTGTTGTTGGTGAAAAACTGTTTTTT.